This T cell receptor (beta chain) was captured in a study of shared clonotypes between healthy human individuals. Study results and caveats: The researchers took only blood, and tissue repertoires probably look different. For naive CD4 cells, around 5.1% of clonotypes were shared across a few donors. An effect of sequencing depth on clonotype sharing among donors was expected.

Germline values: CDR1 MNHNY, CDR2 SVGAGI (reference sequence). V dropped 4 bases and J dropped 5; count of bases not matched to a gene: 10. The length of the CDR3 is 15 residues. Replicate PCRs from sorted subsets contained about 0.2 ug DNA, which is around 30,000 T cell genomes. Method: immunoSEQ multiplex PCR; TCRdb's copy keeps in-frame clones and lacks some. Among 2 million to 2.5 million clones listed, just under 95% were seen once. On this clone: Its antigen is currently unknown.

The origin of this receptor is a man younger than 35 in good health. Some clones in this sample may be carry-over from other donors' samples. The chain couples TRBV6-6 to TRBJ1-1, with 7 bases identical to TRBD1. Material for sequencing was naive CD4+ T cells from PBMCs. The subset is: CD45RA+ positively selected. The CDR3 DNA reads TGTGCCAGCAGTTCGTATACAGGGGTGGGTACTGAAGCTTTCTTT. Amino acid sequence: CASSSYTGVGTEAFF.